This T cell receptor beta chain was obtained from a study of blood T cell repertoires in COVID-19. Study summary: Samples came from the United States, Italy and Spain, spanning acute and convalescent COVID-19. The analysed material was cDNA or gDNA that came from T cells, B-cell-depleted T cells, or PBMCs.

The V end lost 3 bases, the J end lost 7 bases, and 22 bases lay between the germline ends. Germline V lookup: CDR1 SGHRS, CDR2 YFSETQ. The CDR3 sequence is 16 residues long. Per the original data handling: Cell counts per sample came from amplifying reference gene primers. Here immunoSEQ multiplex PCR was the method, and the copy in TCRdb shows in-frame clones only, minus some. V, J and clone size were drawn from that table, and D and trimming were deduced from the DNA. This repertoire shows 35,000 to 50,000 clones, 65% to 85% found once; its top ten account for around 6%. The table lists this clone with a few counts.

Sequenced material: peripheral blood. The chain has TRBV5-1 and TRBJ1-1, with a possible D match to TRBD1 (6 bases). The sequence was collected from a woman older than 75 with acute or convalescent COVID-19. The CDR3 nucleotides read TGCGCCAGCAGCTCGGGTTCGAGGACAGTGAATTTTGAAGCTTTCTTT. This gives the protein CASSSGSRTVNFEAFF.